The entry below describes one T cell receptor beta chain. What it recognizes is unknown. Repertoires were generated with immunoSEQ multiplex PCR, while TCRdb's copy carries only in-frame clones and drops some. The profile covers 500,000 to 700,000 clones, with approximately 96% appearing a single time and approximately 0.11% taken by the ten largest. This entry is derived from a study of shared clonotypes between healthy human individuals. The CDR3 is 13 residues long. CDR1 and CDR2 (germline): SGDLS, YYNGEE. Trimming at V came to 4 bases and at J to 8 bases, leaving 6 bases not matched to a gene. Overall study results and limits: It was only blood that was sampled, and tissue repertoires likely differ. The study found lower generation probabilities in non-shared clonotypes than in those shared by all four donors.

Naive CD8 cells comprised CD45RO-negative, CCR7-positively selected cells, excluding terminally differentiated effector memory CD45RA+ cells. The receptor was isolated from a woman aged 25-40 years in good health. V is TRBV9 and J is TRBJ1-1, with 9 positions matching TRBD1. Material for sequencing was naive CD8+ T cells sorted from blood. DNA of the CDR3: TGTGCCAGCAGCACAGGGACAGGGCGCGAAGCTTTCTTT. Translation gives CASSTGTGREAFF.